The 17 T cell receptor beta chains below all came from one sample that was sequenced in a study of blood T cells in healthy people across ages. A second about 6 to 11 cycle PCR used barcoded and J-beta primers. From the 5' RACE reads, TCRdb called clonotypes with MiXCR, one entry per CDR3 protein. The sample has some 1.5 million distinct CDR3 sequences, around 40% seen once; the top ten hold just over 4%. Sequencing input: blood. These receptors were taken from a young woman in good health.

This clonotype was detected a few times. This chain connects TRBV5-1 to TRBJ2-1; the D gene is possibly TRBD1 (6 bases). V gave up 0 bases and J gave up 4 bases, with 14 bases separating them. The CDR3 totals 16 residues. Germline V lookup: CDR1 SGHRS, CDR2 YFSETQ. The CDR3 is CASSLAGDRTYNEQFF. CDR3 nucleotides: TGCGCCAGCAGCTTGGCCGGTGACAGGACATACAATGAGCAGTTCTTC.

This clonotype was detected a few times. The CDR3 DNA is TGTGCCAGCTGCCCTGTTTCCTTTTACAATGAGCAGTTCTTC. It encodes CASCPVSFYNEQFF. The chain carries TRBV6-5 and TRBJ2-1; D gene unclear. V was clipped by 8 bases and J by 4 bases, with 15 bases between them. The CDR3 sequence is 14 residues long. Germline values: CDR1 MNHEY, CDR2 SVGAGI.

V gene TRBV6-1 combines with J gene TRBJ1-1; TRBD1 agrees at 7 bases. This CDR3 contains 13 residues. The germline V gene has CDR1 MNHNS and CDR2 SASEGT. CDR3: CVTQWGQHTEAFF. CDR3 sequence (DNA): TGTGTCACCCAGTGGGGACAGCACACTGAAGCTTTCTTT.

This clonotype occurred once. The chain carries TRBV6-2 or TRBV6-3 and TRBJ1-1; a weak D match, TRBD1 (6 bases). The CDR3 totals 12 residues. Germline V CDR1 and CDR2: MNHEY, SVGEGT. The ends were cut back, 6 bases at V and 8 bases at J, with 13 bases in the middle. CDR3 bases: TGTGCCAGCAGGGGGACGGGGGCCGAAGCTTTCTTT. Translation gives CASRGTGAEAFF.

The CDR3 loop is CASSWGTSGRDTQYF. For the CDR3, the DNA is TGTGCCAGCAGCTGGGGGACTAGCGGACGGGATACGCAGTATTTT. The chain employs TRBV7-3 and TRBJ2-3; TRBD2 aligns across 11 bases. With V trimmed by 4 bases and J by 6 bases, 6 bases remained unmatched. CDR1 is SGHTA and CDR2 is FQGTGA in the germline V gene. This CDR3 spans 15 amino acids.

This chain uses TRBV9 with TRBJ1-2; the match to TRBD1 covers 11 bases. CDR1 and CDR2 (germline): SGDLS, YYNGEE. The trim removed 6 bases at V and 4 bases at J, leaving 8 bases unmatched. The CDR3 is 15 residues long. The CDR3 coding sequence is TGTGCCAGCACTAAAGGGACAGGGGGGATCTATGGCTACACCTTC. The encoded protein is CASTKGTGGIYGYTF.

There are a few counts of this clonotype. This sequence joins TRBV12-3 or TRBV12-4 and TRBJ1-2; perhaps TRBD1 as D (6 bases). V was shortened by 7 bases and J by 4 bases, with 22 bases between the two germline ends. The CDR3 extends over 16 amino acids. CDR3 DNA sequence: TGTGCCAGCACCCCAGGGGTAGGAAAAGGGGCCTATGGCTACACCTTC. Translating gives CASTPGVGKGAYGYTF.

In its sample, this clonotype was seen a few times. The rearrangement uses TRBV24-1 and TRBJ2-5; TRBD2 aligns across 14 bases. The CDR3 runs to 16 residues. The germline gives CDR1 KGHDR, CDR2 SFDVKD. V dropped 3 bases and J dropped 11; count of bases not matched to a gene: 10. DNA of the CDR3: TGTGCCACCAGTGATCGGACTAGCGGGAGGTCTAATGAGCAGTACTTC. Residues: CATSDRTSGRSNEQYF.

Comments on this clonotype: A much larger clone differs from this one at a single base, so this may be a read error. The CDR3 protein is CSARLVNEQYF. In DNA form, the CDR3 reads TGCAGTGCTCGACTAGTAAATGAGCAGTACTTC. This sequence joins TRBV20-1 and TRBJ2-1; tentative D call: TRBD2 (6 bases). The J call is uncertain, as TRBJ2-7 better fits the DNA end. CDR1 is DFQATT, CDR2 SNEGSKA, per germline (reference sequence). This CDR3 has 11 amino acids.

A remark on this clonotype: One junction end does not reproduce the germline sequence, and a read error may be involved. V is TRBV18 and J is TRBJ1-5; D is uncertain. The CDR3 has 15 amino acids. Per the germline V gene, CDR1 is KGHSH and CDR2 is LQKENI. The CDR3 sequence is CTSSPSGSSNQPQHF. The CDR3 region has the DNA TGTACCAGCTCACCATCAGGTTCGAGCAATCAGCCCCAGCATTTT.

This clonotype appeared a few times. Here the CDR3 DNA reads TGTGCCCCCAGGACAGTTTATGGCTACACCTTC. Its translation: CAPRTVYGYTF. The chain links TRBV21-1 to TRBJ1-2; TRBD1 is the table's D call, not checked against the DNA. TRBV21-1 is noted as a pseudogene. The CDR3 is 11 residues long.

Only a few counts were recorded for this clonotype. V usage is TRBV20-1 and J usage is TRBJ2-3; no clear D. Germline V gene lookup returns CDR1 DFQATT and CDR2 SNEGSKA (reference sequence). Trimming shortened V by 6 bases and J by 0 bases, and 13 bases separated the two germline ends. The CDR3 is 14 amino acids. The CDR3 bases are TGCAGTGCCATCCTAGGGTTCAGCACAGATACGCAGTATTTT. This sequence encodes CSAILGFSTDTQYF.

This clonotype appeared once. The chain combines TRBV27 with TRBJ1-1; D not resolved. V was cut by 3 bases and J by 5 bases, with 13 bases left in between. CDR3 length: 14 amino acids. Germline V gene data show CDR1 as MNHEY and CDR2 as SMNVEV (reference sequence). CDR3 sequence (DNA): TGTGCCAGCAGTTTCGGGTATGGGTTGACTGAAGCTTTCTTT. Its protein product is CASSFGYGLTEAFF.

This clonotype was observed a few times. The chain combines TRBV3-1 with TRBJ1-5; D remains unclear. CDR1 and CDR2 (germline): LGHDT, YNNKEL (reference sequence). The CDR3 runs 13 residues. Trimming removed 1 base from V and 6 bases from J, with 7 bases in between. This chain's CDR3 is CASSQGQSQPQHF. For the CDR3, the DNA is TGTGCCAGCAGCCAAGGGCAGAGTCAGCCCCAGCATTTT.

The sample holds a few counts of this clonotype. The V gene is TRBV12-3 or TRBV12-4, the J gene TRBJ2-1; 12 bases align to TRBD2. The CDR3 length is 17 residues. The trim removed 4 bases at V and 4 bases at J, leaving 8 bases unmatched. The CDR3 DNA reads as TGTGCCAGCAGTTGGACTAGCGGGAAAAAAATTTACAATGAGCAGTTCTTC. Translation: CASSWTSGKKIYNEQFF.

The chain has TRBV9 and TRBJ2-3; D unclear. The CDR3 totals 15 residues. V lost 0 bases and J lost 2, with 10 bases in between. In germline, CDR1 is SGDLS, CDR2 YYNGEE. CDR3 protein: CASSVALDSTDTQYF. In DNA form, the CDR3 reads TGTGCCAGCAGCGTAGCTCTTGACTCCACAGATACGCAGTATTTT.

The chain combines TRBV7-9 with TRBJ2-5; a weak D match, TRBD1 (6 bases). Judging by the DNA end, TRBJ2-7 fits better; the J call may be wrong. CDR3 length: 14 residues. The V gene's germline CDR1 is SEHNR and CDR2 FQNEAQ (reference sequence). CDR3 amino acids: CASSFQQGFDEQYF. The CDR3 DNA reads TGTGCCAGCAGCTTTCAACAGGGATTTGACGAGCAGTACTTC.